This record covers a single T cell receptor (beta chain). Which antigen it targets is not known. Coverage ceases 3 residues before the CDR3 finishes, and the germline J gene fills in the end. TCR beta CDR3 regions were amplified by multiplex PCR from an average of roughly 1,200 ng genomic DNA per sample using the immunoSEQ assay. The assay corrected primer bias using a complete synthetic TCR repertoire to establish an amplification baseline. The amplicons were sequenced on the Illumina platform. Per the source publication's procedure: Sequence errors were corrected by clustering with frequency ratios and a modified nearest-neighbor algorithm, and the sequences were then analyzed in the immunoSEQ Analyzer using IMGT gene definitions. At each rarefaction depth, TCR richness and evenness were averaged across 20 rarefaction repeats, and any sample with fewer sequences than the depth was left out. Wilcoxon rank sum tests with FDR correction were used to compare relative abundances of V, D and J genes between the groups. For the blinded duplicates, the intraclass correlation was roughly 96% for TCR richness and averaged about 77% across around 66 gene segments. TCRdb holds this immuneACCESS table with in-frame rearrangements only. Some clones are missing; in checked studies, unresolved V genes explain under half, and the rest has no known cause. D and trimming were read from the DNA, whereas the V and J calls and clone size are those reported in that table. Per the sample table, the count is about 45,000 clones. The ten largest clones add up to about 1.2% of the sample.

This sample was taken from a study of T cells in women clearing cervical HPV infection (dated by TCRdb to the late 2010s). Looking at the study overall: Cases were about 25 women with histologically confirmed HPV16-related CIN3 or worse, including a couple of invasive cancers. Controls were more than 20 women whose single incident HPV16 infection cleared within 12 months without precancer or cancer developing. Blood from cases was drawn at the visit where the lesion was first identified, while blood from controls was drawn once the infection was no longer detected. For cases, the median interval between lesion detection and blood sampling was roughly 150 days, with an interquartile range of about 85 to 210 days. HLA typing was available for only a few women, so HLA type could not be excluded as a confounder. The exploratory proof-of-principle case-control study was nested within the Guanacaste HPV Natural History Study in Costa Rica and compared TCR repertoires across cervical HPV16 outcomes. Cases were matched to controls by age within five years and by the year the sample was collected. Cases had a median age of approximately 35 years and controls had a median age of 38, with no significant differences in baseline characteristics. The parent cohort enrolled roughly 9,400 women aged 18 or older in Guanacaste, Costa Rica, in about 1993 to 1994 and followed the women for roughly seven years. As quality controls, five blinded duplicates were added to each group, bringing the total to approximately 60 samples made up of around 50 participants and some ten replicates. Overall study results and their limits: Random forest classifiers that combined richness and V gene abundances separated cases from controls with an estimated AUC of around 0.8. T-cell numbers per sample were unknown, so richness differences could reflect varying T-cell content rather than repertoire biology. CIN3+ cases had significantly higher TCR repertoire richness than controls across sequencing depths, but evenness did not differ between the groups. The cross-sectional design could not show whether associations preceded infection or resulted from it; effector/memory subsets and HPV-specific T cells were not isolated. Cases had lower TRBV6-7 relative abundance than controls (0.11% versus 0.16%; Bonferroni P = 0.0008).

Every participant had a single incident cervical HPV16 infection, and women with prevalent HPV16 infections were excluded. Cervical HPV DNA was detected with MY09/MY11 PCR, and genotyping was done with dot-blot hybridization. Fifteen mL of heparinized blood were centrifuged, and the buffy coat was aliquoted, frozen at -30°C, then stored at -80°C. QIAGEN kits were used to extract genomic DNA from buffy coat specimens. Including cysteine and phenylalanine, the CDR3 has 15 amino acids. Only the CDR3 bases that were read are kept: 36 of them, in frame from base 1. The germline V gene gives CDR1 as SGHRS and CDR2 as YFSETQ. Germline trimming amounts to 0 bases on V and 0 bases on J, with 2 as the count of junction bases outside the gene matches.

The chain couples TRBV5-1 to TRBJ2-7, with 8 junctional bases fitting TRBD2. The receptor's source is a woman between 18 and 70 years old with a cervical HPV16 infection that either progressed to CIN3+ or cleared (not recorded which). The sequencing sample was made of blood buffy coat. The CDR3 corresponds to CASSLALAGSYEQYF. The CDR3 DNA, read in part, is TGCGCCAGCAGCTTGGCCCTAGCGGGCTCCTACGAG.